What follows describes a single TCR beta chain. Antigen unknown. This entry is derived from a study of T cells after yellow fever vaccination. Per germline, CDR1 SGHNT and CDR2 YENEEA. The V gene lost 2 bases and the J gene lost 2 bases, with 10 bases spanning the gap. This CDR3 comprises 15 residues. Points from the study as a whole: Detected again after the booster were most primary-vaccination clones, at about 96% CD4 and around 91% CD8.

For TCR, cDNA came from 5'RACE template switching, which added a universal primer site and UMIs. TCRdb reanalysed the 5' RACE reads using MiXCR and keeps one entry per CDR3 protein. This sample yields a few hundred thousand distinct CDR3 sequences, of which under 25% are seen a single time; 13% to 15% belongs to the top ten. This sequence joins TRBV11-3 and TRBJ2-1; D call uncertain. This sequence originates from a young man who received the YFV17D yellow fever vaccine. The input for sequencing was PBMCs, taken 15 days after the yellow fever booster vaccination. The CDR3 DNA reads TGTGCCAGCAGCTTATTTCGGTTACCCTACAATGAGCAGTTCTTC. This sequence encodes CASSLFRLPYNEQFF.